The following is a T cell receptor (beta chain) sequence with its context. Its target is unknown. The data were obtained in a study of shared clonotypes between healthy human individuals. Study findings and constraints: An effect of sequencing depth on clonotype sharing among donors was expected.

CD8 memory fractions consisted of CD45RO+ and CCR7-negative CD45RA+ TemRA cells together. Genomic DNA of each subset was evenly split across several immunoSEQ plates. On sorted subsets, replicate PCRs used roughly 220 ng DNA, or roughly 30,000 T cell genomes. Generated by immunoSEQ multiplex PCR, the TCRdb table keeps only in-frame clones and is missing some. In the table there are roughly 410,000 clones, about 96% of which are singletons. Trimming took 3 bases from V and 6 from J; bases not matched to a gene: 2. The V gene's germline CDR1 is KGHSH and CDR2 LQKENI. The CDR3 loop spans 13 amino acids. V is TRBV18 and J is TRBJ2-7; 10 bases line up with TRBD1. Source material: memory CD8+ T cells sorted from blood. Sample subset: CD45RO+ cells pooled with CCR7-negative TemRA cells. The clonotype comes from a man between 25 and 39 years old in good health. CDR3 amino acids: CASSPDRGGEQYF. The CDR3, as DNA: TGTGCCAGCTCACCGGACAGGGGGGGCGAGCAGTACTTC.